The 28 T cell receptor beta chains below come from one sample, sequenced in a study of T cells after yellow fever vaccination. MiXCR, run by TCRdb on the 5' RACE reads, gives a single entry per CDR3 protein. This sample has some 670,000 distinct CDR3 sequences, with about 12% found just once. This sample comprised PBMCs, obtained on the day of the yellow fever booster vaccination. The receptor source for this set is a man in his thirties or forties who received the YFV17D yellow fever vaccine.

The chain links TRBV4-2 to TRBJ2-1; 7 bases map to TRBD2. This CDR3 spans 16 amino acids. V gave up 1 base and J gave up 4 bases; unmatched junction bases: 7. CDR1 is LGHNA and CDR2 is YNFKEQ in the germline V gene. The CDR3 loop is CASSQGGSGAYNEQFF. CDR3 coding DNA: TGTGCCAGCAGCCAAGGGGGGAGCGGGGCTTACAATGAGCAGTTCTTC.

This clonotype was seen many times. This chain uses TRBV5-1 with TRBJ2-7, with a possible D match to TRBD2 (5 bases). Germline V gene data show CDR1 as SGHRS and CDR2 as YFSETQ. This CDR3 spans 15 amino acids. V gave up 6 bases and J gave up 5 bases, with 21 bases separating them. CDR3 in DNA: TGCGCCAGCAACCCTCGGGTGGGAGATTGGGACGAGCAGTACTTC. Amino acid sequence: CASNPRVGDWDEQYF.

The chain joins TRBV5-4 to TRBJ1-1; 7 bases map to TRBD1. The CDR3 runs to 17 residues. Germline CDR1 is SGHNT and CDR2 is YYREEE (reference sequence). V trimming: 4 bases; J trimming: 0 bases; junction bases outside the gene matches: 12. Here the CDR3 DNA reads TGTGCCAGCAGCCCGACAGGGAGGTCTAGTATGAACACTGAAGCTTTCTTT. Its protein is CASSPTGRSSMNTEAFF. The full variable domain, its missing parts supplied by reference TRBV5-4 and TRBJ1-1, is ETGVTQSPTHLIKTRGQQVTLRCSSQSGHNTVSWYQQALGQGPQFIFQYYREEENGRGNFPPRFSGLQFPNYSSELNVNALELDDSALYLCASSPTGRSSMNTEAFFGQGTRLTVV.

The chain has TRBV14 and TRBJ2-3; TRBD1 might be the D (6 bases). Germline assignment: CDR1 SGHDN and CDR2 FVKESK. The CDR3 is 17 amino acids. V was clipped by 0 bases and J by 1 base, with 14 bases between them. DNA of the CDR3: TGTGCCAGCAGCCAAGAACGCAGGGGCACAGGCACAGATACGCAGTATTTT. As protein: CASSQERRGTGTDTQYF.

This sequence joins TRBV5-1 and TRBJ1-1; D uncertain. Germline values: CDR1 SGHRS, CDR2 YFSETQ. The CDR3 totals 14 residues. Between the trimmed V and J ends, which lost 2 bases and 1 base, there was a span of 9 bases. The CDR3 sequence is CASSLKGPNTEAFF. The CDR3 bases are TGCGCCAGCAGCTTAAAAGGGCCGAACACTGAAGCTTTCTTT.

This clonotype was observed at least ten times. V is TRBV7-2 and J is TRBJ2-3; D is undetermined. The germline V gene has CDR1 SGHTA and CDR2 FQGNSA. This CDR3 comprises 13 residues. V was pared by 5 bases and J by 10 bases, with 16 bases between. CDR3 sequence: CASSPRLVLAQYF. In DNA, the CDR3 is TGTGCCAGCAGCCCTCGACTCGTCTTGGCGCAGTATTTT.

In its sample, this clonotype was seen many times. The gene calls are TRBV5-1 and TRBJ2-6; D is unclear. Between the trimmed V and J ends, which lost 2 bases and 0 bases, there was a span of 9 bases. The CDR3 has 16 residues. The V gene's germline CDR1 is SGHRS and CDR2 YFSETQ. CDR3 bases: TGCGCCAGCAGCTTCGGCAGAAGCTCTGGGGCCAACGTCCTGACTTTC. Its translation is CASSFGRSSGANVLTF.

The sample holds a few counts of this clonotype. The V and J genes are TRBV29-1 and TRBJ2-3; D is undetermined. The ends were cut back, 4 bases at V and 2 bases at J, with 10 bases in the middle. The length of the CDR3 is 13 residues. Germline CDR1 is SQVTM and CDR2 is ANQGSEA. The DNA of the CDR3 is TGCAGCGTTGTTCTCTCATCCACAGATACGCAGTATTTT. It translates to CSVVLSSTDTQYF.

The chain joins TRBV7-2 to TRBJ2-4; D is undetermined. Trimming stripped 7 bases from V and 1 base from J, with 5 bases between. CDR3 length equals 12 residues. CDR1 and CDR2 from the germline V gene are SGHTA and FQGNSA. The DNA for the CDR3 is TGTGCCAGCACGGTGGCCAAAAACATTCAGTACTTC. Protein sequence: CASTVAKNIQYF.

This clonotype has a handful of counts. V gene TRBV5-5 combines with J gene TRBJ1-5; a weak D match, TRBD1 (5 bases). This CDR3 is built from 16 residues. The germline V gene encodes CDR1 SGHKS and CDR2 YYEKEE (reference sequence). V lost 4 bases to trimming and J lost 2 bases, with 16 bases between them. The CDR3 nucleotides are TGTGCCAGCAGCCAACGGCCCGTGGGGGGCAATCAGCCCCAGCATTTT. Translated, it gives CASSQRPVGGNQPQHF.

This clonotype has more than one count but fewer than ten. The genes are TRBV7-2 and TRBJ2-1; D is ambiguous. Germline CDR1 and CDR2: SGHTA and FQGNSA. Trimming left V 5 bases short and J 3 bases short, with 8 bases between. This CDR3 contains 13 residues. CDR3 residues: CASSKDLYNEQFF. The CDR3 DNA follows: TGTGCCAGCAGCAAGGACCTCTACAATGAGCAGTTCTTC. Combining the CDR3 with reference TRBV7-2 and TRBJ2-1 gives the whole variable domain GAGVSQSPSNKVTEKGKDVELRCDPISGHTALYWYRQSLGQGLEFLIYFQGNSAPDKSGLPSDRFSAERTGGSVSTLTIQRTQQEDSAVYLCASSKDLYNEQFFGPGTRLTVL.

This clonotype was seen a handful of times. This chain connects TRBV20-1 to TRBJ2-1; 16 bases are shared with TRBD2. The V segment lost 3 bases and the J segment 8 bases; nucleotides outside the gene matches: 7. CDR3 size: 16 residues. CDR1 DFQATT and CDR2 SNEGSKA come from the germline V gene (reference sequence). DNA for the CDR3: TGCAGTGCTAGCGCGGGACTAGCGGGAGGGCACGATGAGCAGTTCTTC. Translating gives CSASAGLAGGHDEQFF.

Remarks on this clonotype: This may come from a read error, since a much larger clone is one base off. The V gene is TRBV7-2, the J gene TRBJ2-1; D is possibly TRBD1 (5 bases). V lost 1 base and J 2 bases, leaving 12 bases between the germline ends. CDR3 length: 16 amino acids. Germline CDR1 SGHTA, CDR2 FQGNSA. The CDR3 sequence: CASSLEGAETYNEQFF. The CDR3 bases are TGTGCCAGCAGCTTAGAAGGGGCGGAGACCTACAATGAGCAGTTCTTC. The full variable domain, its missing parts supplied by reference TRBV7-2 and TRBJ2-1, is GAGVSQSPSNKVTEKGKDVELRCDPISGHTALYWYRQSLGQGLEFLIYFQGNSAPDKSGLPSDRFSAERTGGSVSTLTIQRTQQEDSAVYLCASSLEGAETYNEQFFGPGTRLTVL.

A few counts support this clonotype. The CDR3 region is CASSPPGVTYEQYF. The CDR3 DNA is TGTGCCAGCAGCCCGCCGGGAGTGACCTACGAGCAGTACTTC. This chain joins TRBV7-2 and TRBJ2-7; D perhaps matches TRBD2 (6 bases). CDR1 and CDR2 from the germline V gene are SGHTA and FQGNSA. V was clipped by 5 bases and J by 2 bases, with 13 bases between them. The CDR3 is made up of 14 amino acids.

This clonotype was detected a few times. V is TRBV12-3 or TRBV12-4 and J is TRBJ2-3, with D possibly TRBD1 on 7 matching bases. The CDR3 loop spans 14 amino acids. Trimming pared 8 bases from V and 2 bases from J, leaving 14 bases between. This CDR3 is CASRRGQYTDTQYF. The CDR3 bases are TGTGCCAGCCGGCGGGGACAGTACACAGATACGCAGTATTTT.

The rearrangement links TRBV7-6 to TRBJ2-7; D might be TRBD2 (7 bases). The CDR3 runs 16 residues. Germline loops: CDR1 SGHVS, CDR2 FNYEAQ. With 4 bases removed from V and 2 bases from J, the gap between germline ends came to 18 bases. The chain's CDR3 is CASSSRGRGAPYEQYF. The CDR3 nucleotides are TGTGCCAGCAGCTCAAGGGGCCGGGGGGCCCCCTACGAGCAGTACTTC.

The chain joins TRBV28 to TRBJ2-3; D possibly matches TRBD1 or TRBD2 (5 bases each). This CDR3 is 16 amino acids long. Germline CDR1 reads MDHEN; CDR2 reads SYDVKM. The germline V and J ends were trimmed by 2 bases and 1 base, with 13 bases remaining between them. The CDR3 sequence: CASSLRGAGRTDTQYF. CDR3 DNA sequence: TGTGCCAGCAGTTTAAGGGGAGCCGGCCGCACAGATACGCAGTATTTT.

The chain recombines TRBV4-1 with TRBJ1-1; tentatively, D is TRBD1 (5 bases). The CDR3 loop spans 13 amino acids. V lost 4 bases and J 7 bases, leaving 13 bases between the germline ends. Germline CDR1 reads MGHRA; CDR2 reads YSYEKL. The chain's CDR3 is CASSPGGAIEAFF. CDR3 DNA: TGCGCCAGCAGCCCTGGTGGGGCAATTGAAGCTTTCTTT.

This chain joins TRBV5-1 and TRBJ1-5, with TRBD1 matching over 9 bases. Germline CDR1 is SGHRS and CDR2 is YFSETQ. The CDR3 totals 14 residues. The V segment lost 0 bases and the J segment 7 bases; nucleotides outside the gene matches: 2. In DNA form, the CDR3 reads TGCGCCAGCAGCTTGGGGGGACAGGGACAGCCCCAGCATTTT. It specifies CASSLGGQGQPQHF.

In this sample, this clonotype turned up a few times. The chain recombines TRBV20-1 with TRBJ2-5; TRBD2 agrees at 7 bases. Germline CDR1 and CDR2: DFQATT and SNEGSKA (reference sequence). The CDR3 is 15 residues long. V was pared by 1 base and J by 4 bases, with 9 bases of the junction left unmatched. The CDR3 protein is CSARGARGSIETQYF. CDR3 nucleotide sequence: TGCAGTGCTAGAGGAGCTCGCGGGAGTATAGAGACCCAGTACTTC.

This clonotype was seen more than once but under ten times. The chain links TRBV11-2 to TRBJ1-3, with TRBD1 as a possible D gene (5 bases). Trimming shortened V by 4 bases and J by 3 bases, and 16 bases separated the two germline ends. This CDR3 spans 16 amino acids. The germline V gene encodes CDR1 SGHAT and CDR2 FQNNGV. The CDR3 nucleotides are TGTGCCAGCAGCTACCCACTGCGCAGGGTTGGAAACACCATATATTTT. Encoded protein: CASSYPLRRVGNTIYF.

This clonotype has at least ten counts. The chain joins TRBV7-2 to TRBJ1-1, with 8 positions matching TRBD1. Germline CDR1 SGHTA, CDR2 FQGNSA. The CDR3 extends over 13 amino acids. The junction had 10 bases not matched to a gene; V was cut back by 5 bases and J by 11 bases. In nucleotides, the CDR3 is TGTGCCAGCAGCAGGACAGGGAAGACTTGGGCTTTCTTT. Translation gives CASSRTGKTWAFF.

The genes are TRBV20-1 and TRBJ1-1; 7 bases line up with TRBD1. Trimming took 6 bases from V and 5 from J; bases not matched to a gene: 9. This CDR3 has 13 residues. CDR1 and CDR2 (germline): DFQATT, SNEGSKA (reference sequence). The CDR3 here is CSATRQGGTEAFF. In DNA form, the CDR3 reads TGCAGTGCCACCCGACAGGGAGGGACTGAAGCTTTCTTT.

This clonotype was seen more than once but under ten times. CDR3 nucleotides: TGTGCCAGCAGTACCCCGGGGGTTCGGATTAGGTCCTACGAGCAGTACTTC. Translation gives CASSTPGVRIRSYEQYF. The V gene is TRBV12-3 or TRBV12-4, the J gene TRBJ2-7; weak D call: TRBD2 (6 bases). Trimming removed 5 bases from V and 1 base from J, with 21 bases in between. The CDR3 consists of 17 residues.

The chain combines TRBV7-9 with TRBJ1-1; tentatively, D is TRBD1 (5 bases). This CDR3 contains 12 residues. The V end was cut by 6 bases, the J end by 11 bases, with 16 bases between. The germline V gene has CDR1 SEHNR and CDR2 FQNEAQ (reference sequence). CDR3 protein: CASSFGDGLAFF. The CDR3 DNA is TGTGCCAGCAGTTTTGGGGACGGGTTGGCTTTCTTT.

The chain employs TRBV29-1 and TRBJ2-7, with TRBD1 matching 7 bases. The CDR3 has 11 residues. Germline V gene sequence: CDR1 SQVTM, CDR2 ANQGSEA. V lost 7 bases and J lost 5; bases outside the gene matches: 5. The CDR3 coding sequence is TGCAGCGCCGGGACAGAGAACGAGCAGTACTTC. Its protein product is CSAGTENEQYF.

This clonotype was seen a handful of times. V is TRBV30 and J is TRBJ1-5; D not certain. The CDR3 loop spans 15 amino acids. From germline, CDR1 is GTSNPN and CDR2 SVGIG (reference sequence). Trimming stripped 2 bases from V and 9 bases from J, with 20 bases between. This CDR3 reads CAWSSPETKRGPQHF. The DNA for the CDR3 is TGTGCCTGGAGTTCCCCAGAGACCAAGCGCGGGCCCCAGCATTTT.

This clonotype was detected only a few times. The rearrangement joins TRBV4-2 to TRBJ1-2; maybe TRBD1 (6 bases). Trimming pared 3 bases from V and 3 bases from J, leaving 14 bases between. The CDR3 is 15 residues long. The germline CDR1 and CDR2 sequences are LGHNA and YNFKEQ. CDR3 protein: CASSQIRGVDYGYTF. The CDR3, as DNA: TGTGCCAGCAGCCAGATAAGGGGGGTGGACTATGGCTACACCTTC.